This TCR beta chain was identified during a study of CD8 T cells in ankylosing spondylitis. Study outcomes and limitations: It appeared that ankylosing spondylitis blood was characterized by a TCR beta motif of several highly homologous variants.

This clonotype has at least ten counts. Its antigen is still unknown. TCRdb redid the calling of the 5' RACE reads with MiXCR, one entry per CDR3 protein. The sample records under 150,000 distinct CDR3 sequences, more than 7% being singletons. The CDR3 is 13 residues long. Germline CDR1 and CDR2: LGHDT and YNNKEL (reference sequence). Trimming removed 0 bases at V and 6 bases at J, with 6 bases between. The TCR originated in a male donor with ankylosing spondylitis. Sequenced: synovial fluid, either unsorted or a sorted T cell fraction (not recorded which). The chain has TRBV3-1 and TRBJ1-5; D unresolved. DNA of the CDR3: TGTGCCAGCAGCCAAGACGCGGCTCAGCCCCAGCATTTT. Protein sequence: CASSQDAAQPQHF.